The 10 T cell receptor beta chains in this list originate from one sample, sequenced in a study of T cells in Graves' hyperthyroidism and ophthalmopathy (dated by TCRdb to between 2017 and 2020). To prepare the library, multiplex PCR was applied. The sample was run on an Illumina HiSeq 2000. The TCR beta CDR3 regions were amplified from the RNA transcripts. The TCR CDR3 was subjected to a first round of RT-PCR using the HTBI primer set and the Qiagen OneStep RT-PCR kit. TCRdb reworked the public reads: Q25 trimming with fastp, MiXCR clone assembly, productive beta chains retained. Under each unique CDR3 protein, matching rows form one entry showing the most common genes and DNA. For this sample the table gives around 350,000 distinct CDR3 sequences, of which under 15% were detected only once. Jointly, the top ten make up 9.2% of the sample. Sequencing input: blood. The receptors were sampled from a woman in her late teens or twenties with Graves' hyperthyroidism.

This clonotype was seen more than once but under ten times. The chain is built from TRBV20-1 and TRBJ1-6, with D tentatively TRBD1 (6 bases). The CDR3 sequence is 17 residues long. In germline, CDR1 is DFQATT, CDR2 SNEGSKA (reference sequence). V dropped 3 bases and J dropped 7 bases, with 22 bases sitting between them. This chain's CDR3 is CSASPPVRGGRNSPLHF. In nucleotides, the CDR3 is TGCAGTGCTAGTCCCCCCGTCAGGGGAGGAAGAAATTCACCCCTCCACTTT.

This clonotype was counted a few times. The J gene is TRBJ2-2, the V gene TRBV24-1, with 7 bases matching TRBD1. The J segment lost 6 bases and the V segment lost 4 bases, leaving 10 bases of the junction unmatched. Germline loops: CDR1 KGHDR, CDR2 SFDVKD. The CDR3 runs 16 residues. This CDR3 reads CATSDPDRAQPGELFF. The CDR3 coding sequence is TGTGCCACCAGTGACCCAGACAGGGCCCAGCCCGGGGAGCTGTTTTTT.

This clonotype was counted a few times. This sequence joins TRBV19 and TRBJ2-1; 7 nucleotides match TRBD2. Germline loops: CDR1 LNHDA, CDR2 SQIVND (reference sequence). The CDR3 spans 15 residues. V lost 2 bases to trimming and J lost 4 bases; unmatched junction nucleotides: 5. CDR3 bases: TGTGCCAGTAGTATACCGGCGGGAGAGTACAATGAGCAGTTCTTC. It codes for CASSIPAGEYNEQFF.

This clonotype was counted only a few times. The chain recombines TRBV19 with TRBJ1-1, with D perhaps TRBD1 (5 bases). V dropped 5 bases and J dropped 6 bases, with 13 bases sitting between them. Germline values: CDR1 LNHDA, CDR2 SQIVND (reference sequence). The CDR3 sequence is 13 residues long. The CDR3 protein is CASSPQGIAEAFF. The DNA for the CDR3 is TGTGCCAGTAGTCCCCAGGGTATCGCTGAAGCTTTCTTT.

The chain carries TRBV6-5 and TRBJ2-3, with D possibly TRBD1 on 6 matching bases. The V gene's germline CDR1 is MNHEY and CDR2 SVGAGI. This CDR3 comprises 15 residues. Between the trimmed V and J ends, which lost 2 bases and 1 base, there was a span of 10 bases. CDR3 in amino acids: CASSYGPGGTDTQYF. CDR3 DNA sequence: TGTGCCAGCAGTTACGGACCAGGGGGCACAGATACGCAGTATTTT.

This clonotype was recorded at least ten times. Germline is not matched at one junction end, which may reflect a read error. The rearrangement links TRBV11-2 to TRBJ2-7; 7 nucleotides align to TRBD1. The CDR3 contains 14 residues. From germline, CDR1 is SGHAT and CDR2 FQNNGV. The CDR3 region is CASGFTGTEGWQYF. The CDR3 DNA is TGTGCCAGCGGCTTCACCGGGACAGAGGGTTGGCAGTACTTC.

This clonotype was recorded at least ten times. The CDR3 loop is CSAQAGGVGEQYF. The CDR3 DNA reads as TGCAGTGCCCAAGCAGGGGGAGTGGGGGAGCAGTACTTC. This chain uses TRBV20-1 with TRBJ2-7; 7 bases align to TRBD1. Trimming cost V 6 bases and J 7 bases; bases outside gene matches: 12. Germline V CDR1 and CDR2: DFQATT, SNEGSKA (reference sequence). The CDR3 is 13 residues long.

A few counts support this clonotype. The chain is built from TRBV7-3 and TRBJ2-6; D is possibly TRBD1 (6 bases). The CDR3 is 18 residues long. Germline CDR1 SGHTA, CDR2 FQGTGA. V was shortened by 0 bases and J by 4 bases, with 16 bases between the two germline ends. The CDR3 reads CASSLTGRGSAGANVLTF. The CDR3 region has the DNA TGTGCCAGCAGCTTAACGGGCAGGGGATCAGCCGGGGCCAACGTCCTGACTTTC.

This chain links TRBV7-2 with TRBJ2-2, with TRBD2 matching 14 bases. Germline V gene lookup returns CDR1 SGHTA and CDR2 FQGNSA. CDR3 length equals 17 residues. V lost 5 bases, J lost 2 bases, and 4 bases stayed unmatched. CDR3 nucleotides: TGTGCCAGCAGCGAGACTAGCGGGAGGGGAAACACCGGGGAGCTGTTTTTT. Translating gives CASSETSGRGNTGELFF.

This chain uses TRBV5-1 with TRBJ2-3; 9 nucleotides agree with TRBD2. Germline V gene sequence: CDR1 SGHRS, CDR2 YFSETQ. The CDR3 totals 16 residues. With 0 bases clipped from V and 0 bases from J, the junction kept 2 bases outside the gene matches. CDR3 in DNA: TGCGCCAGCAGCTTGGCGGCGGGAGGGAGCACAGATACGCAGTATTTT. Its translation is CASSLAAGGSTDTQYF. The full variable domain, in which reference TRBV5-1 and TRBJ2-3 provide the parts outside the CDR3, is KAGVTQTPRYLIKTRGQQVTLSCSPISGHRSVSWYQQTPGQGLQFLFEYFSETQRNKGNFPGRFSGRQFSNSRSEMNVSTLELGDSALYLCASSLAAGGSTDTQYFGPGTRLTVL.